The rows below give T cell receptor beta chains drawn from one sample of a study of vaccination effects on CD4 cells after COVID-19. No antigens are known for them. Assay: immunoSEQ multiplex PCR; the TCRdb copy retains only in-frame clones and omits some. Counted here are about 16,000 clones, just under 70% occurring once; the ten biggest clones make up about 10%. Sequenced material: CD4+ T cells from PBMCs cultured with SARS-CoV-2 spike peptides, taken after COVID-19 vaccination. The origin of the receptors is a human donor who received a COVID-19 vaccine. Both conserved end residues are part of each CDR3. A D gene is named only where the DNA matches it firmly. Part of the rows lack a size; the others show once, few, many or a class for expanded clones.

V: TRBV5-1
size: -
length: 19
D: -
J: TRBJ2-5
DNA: TGCGCCAGCAGCTTGGCACAAAACGGGGTTGTAGCCCCGCAAGAGACCCAGTACTTC
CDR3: CASSLAQNGVVAPQETQYF

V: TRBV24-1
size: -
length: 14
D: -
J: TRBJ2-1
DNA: TGTGCCACCAGTGATACCCGACTAACCAATGAGCAGTTCTTC
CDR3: CATSDTRLTNEQFF

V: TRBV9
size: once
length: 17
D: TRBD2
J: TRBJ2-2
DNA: TGTGCCAGCAGCCGAGCGGGATCCCCGGGAAGCACCGGGGAGCTGTTTTTT
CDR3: CASSRAGSPGSTGELFF

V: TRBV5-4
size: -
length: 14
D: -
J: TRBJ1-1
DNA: TGTGCCAGCAGCTTGGACAGCCTCAACACTGAAGCTTTCTTT
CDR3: CASSLDSLNTEAFF

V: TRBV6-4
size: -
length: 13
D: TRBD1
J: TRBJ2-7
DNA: TGTGCCAGCAGTGGGGACAGGGGTCACGAGCAGTACTTC
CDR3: CASSGDRGHEQYF

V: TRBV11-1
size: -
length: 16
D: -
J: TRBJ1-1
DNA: TGTGCCAGCAGCTTAGACCGGTGGACAGTGAACACTGAAGCTTTCTTT
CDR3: CASSLDRWTVNTEAFF

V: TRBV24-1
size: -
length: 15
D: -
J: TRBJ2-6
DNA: TGTGCCACCAGTGATACGGCCTCTGGGGCCAACGTCCTGACTTTC
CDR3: CATSDTASGANVLTF

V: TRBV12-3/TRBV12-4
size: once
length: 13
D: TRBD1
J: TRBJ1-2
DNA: TGTGCCAGCAGCAAAGGGGGCCTCTATGGCTACACCTTC
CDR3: CASSKGGLYGYTF

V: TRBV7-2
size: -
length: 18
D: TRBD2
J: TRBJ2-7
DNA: TGTGCCAGCAGCCCACGCAGCGGGGGGGCCGGGGGCTCCTACGAGCAGTACTTC
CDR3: CASSPRSGGAGGSYEQYF

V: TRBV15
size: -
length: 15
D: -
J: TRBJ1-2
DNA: TGTGCCACCAGCAGAGGTGGGGGGAGTAGGTATGGCTACACCTTC
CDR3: CATSRGGGSRYGYTF

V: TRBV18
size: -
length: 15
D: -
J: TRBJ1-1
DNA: TGTGCCAGCTCACCACGGAAGGGGGAGAACACTGAAGCTTTCTTT
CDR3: CASSPRKGENTEAFF

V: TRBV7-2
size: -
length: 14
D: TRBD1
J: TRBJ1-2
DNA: TGTGCCAGCAGCCCCTGGACAGGGACTGACGGCTACACCTTC
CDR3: CASSPWTGTDGYTF

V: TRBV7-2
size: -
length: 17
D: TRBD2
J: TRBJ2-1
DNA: TGTGCCAGCAGCTCCGCTAGCGGGTCGAGCTCCTACAATGAGCAGTTCTTC
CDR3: CASSSASGSSSYNEQFF

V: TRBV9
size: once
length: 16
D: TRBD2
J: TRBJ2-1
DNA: TGTGCCAGCAGCGTAGCGGGGACTAGCGGGAGGAATGAGCAGTTCTTC
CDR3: CASSVAGTSGRNEQFF

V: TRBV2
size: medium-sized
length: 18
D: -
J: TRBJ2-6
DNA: TGTGCCAGCAGTGAAACCCGGACAGCAAGCTCTGGGGCCAACGTCCTGACTTTC
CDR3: CASSETRTASSGANVLTF

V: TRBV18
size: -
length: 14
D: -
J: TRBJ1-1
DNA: TGTGCCAGCTCATCATCGGGGGCGACCGTTGAAGCTTTCTTT
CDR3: CASSSSGATVEAFF

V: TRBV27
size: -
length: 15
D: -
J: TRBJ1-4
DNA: TGTGCCAGCAGTACCCGGACCGCAACTAATGAAAAACTGTTTTTT
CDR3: CASSTRTATNEKLFF

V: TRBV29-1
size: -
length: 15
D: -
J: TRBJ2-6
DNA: TGCAGCGTCCCTGAGGGAGTCTCTGGGGCCAACGTCCTGACTTTC
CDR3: CSVPEGVSGANVLTF

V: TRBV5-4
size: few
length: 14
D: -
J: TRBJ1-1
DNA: TGTGCCAGCAGGGTAGAGACGGGAAACACTGAAGCTTTCTTT
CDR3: CASRVETGNTEAFF

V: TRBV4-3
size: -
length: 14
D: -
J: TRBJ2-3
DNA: TGCGCCAGCAGCCAGACGGACCAGGTCAATACGCAGTATTTT
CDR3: CASSQTDQVNTQYF

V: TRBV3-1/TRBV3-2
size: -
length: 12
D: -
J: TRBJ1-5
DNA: TGTGCCAGCAGCCAAGCTGACCAGCCCCAGCATTTT
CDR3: CASSQADQPQHF

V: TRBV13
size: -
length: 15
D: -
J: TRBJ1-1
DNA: TGTGCCAGCAGCTCCCTCTCGGGGGAGAACACTGAAGCTTTCTTT
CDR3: CASSSLSGENTEAFF

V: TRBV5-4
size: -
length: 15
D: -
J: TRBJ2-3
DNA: TGTGCCAGCAGCCCAGGGACCCGTAGCACAGATACGCAGTATTTT
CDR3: CASSPGTRSTDTQYF

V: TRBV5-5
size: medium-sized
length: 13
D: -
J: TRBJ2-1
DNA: TGTGCCAGCAGCCCCGACCCTTACAATGAGCAGTTCTTC
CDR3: CASSPDPYNEQFF

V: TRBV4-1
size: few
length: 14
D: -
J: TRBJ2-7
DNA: TGCGCCAGCAGCCGAACAGGGCGGTCCTACGAGCAGTACTTC
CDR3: CASSRTGRSYEQYF

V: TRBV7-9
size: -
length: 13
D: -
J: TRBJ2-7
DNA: TGTGCCAGCAGCCGAGGGGCTGGGAACGAGCAGTACTTC
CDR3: CASSRGAGNEQYF